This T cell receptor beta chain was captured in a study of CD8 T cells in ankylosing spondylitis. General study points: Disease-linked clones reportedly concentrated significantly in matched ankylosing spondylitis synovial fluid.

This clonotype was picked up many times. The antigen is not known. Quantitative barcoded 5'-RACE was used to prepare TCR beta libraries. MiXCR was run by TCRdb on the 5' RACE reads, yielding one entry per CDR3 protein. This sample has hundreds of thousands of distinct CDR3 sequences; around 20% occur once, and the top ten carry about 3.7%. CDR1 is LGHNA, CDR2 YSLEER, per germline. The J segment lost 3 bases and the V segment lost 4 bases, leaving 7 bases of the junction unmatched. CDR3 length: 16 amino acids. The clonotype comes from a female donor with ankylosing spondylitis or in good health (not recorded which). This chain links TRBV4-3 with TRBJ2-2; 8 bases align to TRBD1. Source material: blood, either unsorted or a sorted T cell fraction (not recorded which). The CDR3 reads CASSREAGGDTGELFF. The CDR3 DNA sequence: TGCGCCAGCAGCCGGGAGGCAGGGGGCGACACCGGGGAGCTGTTTTTT.